This T cell receptor beta chain was recorded in a study of blood T cell repertoires in COVID-19. As for the study in general: Samples representing acute and convalescent COVID-19 were sourced from the United States, Italy and Spain. PBMCs, B-cell-depleted T cells, or T cells provided the cDNA or gDNA that made up the material.

In Seattle, patients joined the study during active infection and were tracked longitudinally. In the source study's methods: Estimated nucleated cell counts came from reference gene primer amplification. Method: immunoSEQ multiplex PCR; TCRdb's copy keeps in-frame clones and lacks some. V and J calls and clone size are copied from that table; D and trimming were computed from the DNA. The repertoire includes hundreds of thousands of clones, about nine tenths of them detected once, and 1.5% to 2% sits in the top ten. The germline CDR1 and CDR2 sequences are SGHTS and YDEGEE. This CDR3 comprises 15 residues. With 4 bases clipped from V and 8 bases from J, the junction kept 8 bases outside the gene matches.

The chain uses TRBV5-8 and TRBJ1-6; TRBD1 matches at 8 bases. The TCR comes from a woman in her 30s with COVID-19, enrolled during active disease. Sample: peripheral blood. This CDR3 reads CASSRQTGVYSPLHF. The CDR3 nucleotides read TGTGCCAGCAGCCGTCAGACAGGGGTGTATTCACCCCTCCACTTT.